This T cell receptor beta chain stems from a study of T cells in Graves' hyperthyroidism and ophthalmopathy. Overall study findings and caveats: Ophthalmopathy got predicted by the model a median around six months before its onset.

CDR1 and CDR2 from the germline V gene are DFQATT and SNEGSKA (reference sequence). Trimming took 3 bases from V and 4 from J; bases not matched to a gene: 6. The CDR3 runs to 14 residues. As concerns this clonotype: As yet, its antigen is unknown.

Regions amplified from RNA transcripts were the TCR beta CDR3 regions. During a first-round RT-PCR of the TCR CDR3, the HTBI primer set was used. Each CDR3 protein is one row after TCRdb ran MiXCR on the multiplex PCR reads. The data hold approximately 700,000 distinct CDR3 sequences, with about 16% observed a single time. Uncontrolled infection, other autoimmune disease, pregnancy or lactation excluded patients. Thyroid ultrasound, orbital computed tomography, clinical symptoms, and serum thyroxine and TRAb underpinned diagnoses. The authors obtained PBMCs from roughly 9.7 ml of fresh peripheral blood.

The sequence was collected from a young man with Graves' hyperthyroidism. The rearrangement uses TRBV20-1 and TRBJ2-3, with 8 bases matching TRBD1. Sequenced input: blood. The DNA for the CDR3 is TGCAGTGCTAGGACAGGGGTCGGGGCAGATACGCAGTATTTT. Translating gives CSARTGVGADTQYF.